This T cell receptor beta chain is drawn from a study of cytomegalovirus exposure and HLA in healthy donors. Broader study findings: Rarity held for most TCR sequences, but there were some public TCRs that occurred in many donors. Listed as cytomegalovirus-associated were approximately 160 TCR beta chains.

Here immunoSEQ multiplex PCR was the method, and the copy in TCRdb shows in-frame clones only, minus some. The sample consists of 100,000 to 150,000 clones, around 90% of them appearing once. It was the roughly 130-subject validation cohort, separate from the approximately 670-subject first cohort, to which the donors belonged. After removal of 2 bases from V and 4 bases from J, the junction contained 7 bases not matched to a gene. From germline, CDR1 is ENHRY and CDR2 SYGVKD. This CDR3 is 16 amino acids long. A remark on this clone: Its antigen is undetermined.

The J gene is TRBJ2-5, the V gene TRBV10-3; 10 positions agree with TRBD2. Specimen: PBMCs. The TCR sequence derives from a woman aged 18-35 years in good health and CMV-seronegative. Here the CDR3 DNA reads TGTGCCATCAGTGAGGGACTAGCGGAGGGGGGAGAGACCCAGTACTTC. The encoded protein is CAISEGLAEGGETQYF.